This is a list of T cell receptor beta chains from one sample in a study of blood T cell repertoires in COVID-19. The assay was immunoSEQ multiplex PCR, and TCRdb's table has in-frame clones only and misses some. The sample lists 150,000 or so clones, more than 65% occurring once. The material sequenced was peripheral blood. The receptor set was obtained from a woman aged 60-75 years with COVID-19, enrolled during active disease. The CDR3 runs from the conserved cysteine through the conserved F or W. D genes are given only for firm matches. Expanded clones get a size class; other rows say once, few or many, or leave the size out.

>TRBV19|TRBD1|TRBJ1-3|-
TGTGCCAGTAGTCCCCGGACAGGCGACGGTGGAAACACCATATATTTT
CASSPRTGDGGNTIYF
>TRBV10-1|-|TRBJ2-1|-
TGCGCCAGCAGTGAGTTCAGGGTGGGAAGGGCCCAGGTAATCTACAATGAGCAGTTCTTC
CASSEFRVGRAQVIYNEQFF
>TRBV7-2|-|TRBJ1-5|-
TGTGCCAGCAGCTACAGGGAGGGTCAGCCCCAGCATTTT
CASSYREGQPQHF
>TRBV6-1|-|TRBJ1-1|once
TGTGCCAGCAGTGAATGGCTGATGGAAGCTTTCTTT
CASSEWLMEAFF
>TRBV19|-|TRBJ1-1|-
TGTGCCAGTAGTATAGGCTACAGGGTCCGAAGCGCCACTGAAGCTTTCTTT
CASSIGYRVRSATEAFF
>TRBV2|TRBD1|TRBJ1-4|-
TGTGCCAGCAGTCCTCAGGGGGCTGCTAATGAAAAACTGTTTTTT
CASSPQGAANEKLFF
>TRBV7-3|-|TRBJ2-2|-
TGTGCCAGCAGCCTCAGGGTTACCGGGGAGCTGTTTTTT
CASSLRVTGELFF
>TRBV6-6|TRBD2|TRBJ2-3|-
TGTGCCAGCACCATAGCGGGGGGCCAGTATTTT
CASTIAGGQYF
>TRBV5-6|TRBD2|TRBJ2-5|-
TGTGCCAGCAGCTTGCTGAACAGGCGGGAGGGGGAGACCCAGTACTTC
CASSLLNRREGETQYF
>TRBV11-2|TRBD2|TRBJ2-3|-
TGTGCCAGCAGCGGCCGGACTAGCGGGGAATTAGATACGCAGTATTTT
CASSGRTSGELDTQYF
>TRBV3-1/TRBV3-2|TRBD1|TRBJ2-6|-
TGTGCCAGCAGTTACAGGGGCCTCTCTGGGGCCAACGTCCTGACTTTC
CASSYRGLSGANVLTF
>TRBV27|TRBD1|TRBJ2-2|-
TGTGCCAGCAGTTTCCTTGGACAGGGTATCGGGGAGCTGTTTTTT
CASSFLGQGIGELFF
>TRBV7-2|-|TRBJ2-1|few
TGTGCCAGCAGCCCAGGGTATAGCTACAATGAGCAGTTCTTC
CASSPGYSYNEQFF
>TRBV12-3/TRBV12-4|TRBD2|TRBJ2-1|once
TGTGCCAGCAGGAACAGACTAGCGCATGAGCAGTTCTTC
CASRNRLAHEQFF
>TRBV23-1|-|TRBJ1-1|few
TGCGCCAGCAGTCCATGGAGGGGCTTGAACACTGAAGCTTTCTTT
CASSPWRGLNTEAFF
>TRBV5-5|-|TRBJ2-1|-
TGTGCCAGCAGCCGAGACACTAGGATGGCCAATGAGCAGTTCTTC
CASSRDTRMANEQFF
>TRBV5-6|TRBD1|TRBJ1-1|-
TGTGCCAGCAGCTTGGACGCGTCTCGGACAGGGGTCCCTGAAGCTTTCTTT
CASSLDASRTGVPEAFF
>TRBV27|-|TRBJ2-2|-
TGTGCCAGCAGTTTGCAGGGAAGCACCGGGGAGCTGTTTTTT
CASSLQGSTGELFF
>TRBV19|-|TRBJ1-5|few
TGTGCCAGTAGTATATCTGTGTCTGGCAATCAGCCCCAGCATTTT
CASSISVSGNQPQHF
>TRBV6-5|TRBD1|TRBJ1-5|-
TGTGCCAGCAGTTTGACAGGGTTGGAGCCCCAGCATTTT
CASSLTGLEPQHF